Below, 2 T cell receptor beta chains from the same sample are listed, as sequenced in a study of T cell responses to AZD1222 COVID-19 vaccine. Data came from immunoSEQ multiplex PCR; TCRdb stores just in-frame clones and leaves some out. The sample has 100,000 to 150,000 clones; around 89% are singletons. Here the sequenced sample was peripheral blood, taken on day 0 of AZD1222 vaccination. The origin of the receptors is an adult in good health.

The V call is TRBV27, the J call TRBJ2-1; 8 bases agree with TRBD2. Germline-derived CDR1 and CDR2 are MNHEY and SMNVEV (reference sequence). The ends lost 7 bases at V and 2 bases at J; junction bases unmatched: 19. The CDR3 totals 19 residues. CDR3 coding DNA: TGTGCCAGCATTCGTAGTCCCCCCACCGGGACTAGACCCTACAATGAGCAGTTCTTC. This codes for CASIRSPPTGTRPYNEQFF.

V is TRBV15 and J is TRBJ2-1; D perhaps matches TRBD2 (5 bases). Between the trimmed V and J ends, which lost 1 base and 8 bases, there was a span of 6 bases. This CDR3 has 12 amino acids. Germline assignment: CDR1 LNHNV and CDR2 YYDKDF (reference sequence). The CDR3 nucleotides are TGTGCCACCAGCAGAGGGCGGGATGAGCAGTTCTTC. Residues: CATSRGRDEQFF. The full variable domain, its missing parts supplied by reference TRBV15 and TRBJ2-1, is DAMVIQNPRYQVTQFGKPVTLSCSQTLNHNVMYWYQQKSSQAPKLLFHYYDKDFNNEADTPDNFQSRRPNTSFCFLDIRSPGLGDTAMYLCATSRGRDEQFFGPGTRLTVL.